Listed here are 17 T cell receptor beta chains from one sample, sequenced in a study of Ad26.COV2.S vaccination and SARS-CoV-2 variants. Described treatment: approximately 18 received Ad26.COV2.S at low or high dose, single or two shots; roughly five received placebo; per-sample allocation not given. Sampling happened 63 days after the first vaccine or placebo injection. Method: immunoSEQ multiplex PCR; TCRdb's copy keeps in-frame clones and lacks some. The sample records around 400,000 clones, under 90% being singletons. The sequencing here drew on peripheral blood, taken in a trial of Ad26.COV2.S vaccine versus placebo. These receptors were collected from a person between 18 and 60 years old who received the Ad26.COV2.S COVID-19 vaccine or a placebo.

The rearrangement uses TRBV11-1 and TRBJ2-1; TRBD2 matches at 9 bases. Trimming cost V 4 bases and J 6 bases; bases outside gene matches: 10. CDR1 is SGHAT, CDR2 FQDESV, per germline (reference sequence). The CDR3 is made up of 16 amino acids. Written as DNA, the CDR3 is TGTGCCAGCAGCTCCGGGCGGGGGGGCTCGCTCAATGAGCAGTTCTTC. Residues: CASSSGRGGSLNEQFF.

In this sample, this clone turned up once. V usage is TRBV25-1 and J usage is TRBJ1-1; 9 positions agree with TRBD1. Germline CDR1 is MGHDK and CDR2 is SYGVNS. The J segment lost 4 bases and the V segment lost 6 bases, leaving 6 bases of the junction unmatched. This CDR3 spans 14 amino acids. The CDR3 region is CASRGQGISTEAFF. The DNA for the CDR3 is TGTGCCAGCAGGGGACAGGGAATATCCACTGAAGCTTTCTTT.

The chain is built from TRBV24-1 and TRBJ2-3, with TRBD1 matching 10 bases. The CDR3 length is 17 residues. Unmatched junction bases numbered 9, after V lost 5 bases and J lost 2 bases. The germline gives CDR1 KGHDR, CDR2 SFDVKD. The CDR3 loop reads CATSGGQGVLTTDTQYF. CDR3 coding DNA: TGTGCCACCAGTGGAGGACAGGGGGTACTTACCACAGATACGCAGTATTTT.

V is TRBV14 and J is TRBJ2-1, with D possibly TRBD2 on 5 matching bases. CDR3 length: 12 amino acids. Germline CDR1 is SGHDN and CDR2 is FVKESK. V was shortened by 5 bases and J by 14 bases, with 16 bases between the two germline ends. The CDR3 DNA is TGTGCCAGCAGCTTAAGACTGGGAGTAAAGTTCTTC. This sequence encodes CASSLRLGVKFF.

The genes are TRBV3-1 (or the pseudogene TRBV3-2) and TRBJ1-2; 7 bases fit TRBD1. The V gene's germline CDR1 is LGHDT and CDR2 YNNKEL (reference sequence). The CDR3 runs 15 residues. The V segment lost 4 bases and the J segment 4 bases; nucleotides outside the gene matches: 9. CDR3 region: CASSLYQTGTYGYTF. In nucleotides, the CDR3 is TGTGCCAGCAGCCTCTACCAGACAGGGACCTATGGCTACACCTTC.

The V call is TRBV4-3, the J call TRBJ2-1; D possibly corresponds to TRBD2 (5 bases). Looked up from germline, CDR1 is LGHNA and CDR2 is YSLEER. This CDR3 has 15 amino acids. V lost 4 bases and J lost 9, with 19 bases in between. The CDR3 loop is CASSPSRAPGFEQFF. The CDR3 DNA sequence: TGCGCCAGCAGCCCATCCCGGGCGCCGGGATTTGAGCAGTTCTTC.

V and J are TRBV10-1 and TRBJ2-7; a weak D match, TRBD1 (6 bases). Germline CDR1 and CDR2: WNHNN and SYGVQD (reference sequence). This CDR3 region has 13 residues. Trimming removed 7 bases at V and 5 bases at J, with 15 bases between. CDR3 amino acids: CASNRQAGHEQYF. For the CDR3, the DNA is TGCGCCAGCAATCGACAGGCAGGCCACGAGCAGTACTTC.

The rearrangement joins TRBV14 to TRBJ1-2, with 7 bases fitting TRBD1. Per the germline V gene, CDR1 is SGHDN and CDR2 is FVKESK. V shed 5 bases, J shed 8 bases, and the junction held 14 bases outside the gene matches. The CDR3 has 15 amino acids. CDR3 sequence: CASSRSGGQARGYTF. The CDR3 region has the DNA TGTGCCAGCAGCAGGAGCGGTGGACAGGCAAGAGGCTACACCTTC.

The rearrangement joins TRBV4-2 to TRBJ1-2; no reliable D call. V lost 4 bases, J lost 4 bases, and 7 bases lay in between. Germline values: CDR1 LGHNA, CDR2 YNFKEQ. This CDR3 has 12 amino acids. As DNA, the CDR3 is TGTGCCAGCAGCCCATGGGGCTATGGCTACACCTTC. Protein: CASSPWGYGYTF.

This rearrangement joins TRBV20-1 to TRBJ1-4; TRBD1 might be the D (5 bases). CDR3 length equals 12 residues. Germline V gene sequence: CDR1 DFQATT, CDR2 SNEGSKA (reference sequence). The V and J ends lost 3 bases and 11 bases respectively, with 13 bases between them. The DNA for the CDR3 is TGCAGTGCTAGTTGGGGCAGAGGGAAACTGTTTTTT. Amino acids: CSASWGRGKLFF.

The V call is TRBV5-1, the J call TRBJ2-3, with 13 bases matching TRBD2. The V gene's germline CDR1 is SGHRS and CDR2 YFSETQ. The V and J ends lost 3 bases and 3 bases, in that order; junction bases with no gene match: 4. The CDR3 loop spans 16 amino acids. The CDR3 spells CASSSGLAGLTDTQYF. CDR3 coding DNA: TGCGCCAGCAGCTCGGGACTAGCGGGGCTGACAGATACGCAGTATTTT.

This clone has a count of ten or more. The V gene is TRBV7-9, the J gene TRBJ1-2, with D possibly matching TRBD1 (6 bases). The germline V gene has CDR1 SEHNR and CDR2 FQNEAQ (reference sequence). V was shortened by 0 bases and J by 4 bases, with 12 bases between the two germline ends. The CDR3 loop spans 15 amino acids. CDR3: CASSLAQGTPYGYTF. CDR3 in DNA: TGTGCCAGCAGCTTAGCCCAGGGGACCCCCTATGGCTACACCTTC.

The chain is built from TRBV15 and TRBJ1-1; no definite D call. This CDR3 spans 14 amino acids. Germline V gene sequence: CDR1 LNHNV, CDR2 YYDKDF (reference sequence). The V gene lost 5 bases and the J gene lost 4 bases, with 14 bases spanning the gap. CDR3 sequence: CATSGTFWITEAFF. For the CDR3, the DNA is TGTGCCACCAGCGGTACCTTCTGGATCACTGAAGCTTTCTTT.

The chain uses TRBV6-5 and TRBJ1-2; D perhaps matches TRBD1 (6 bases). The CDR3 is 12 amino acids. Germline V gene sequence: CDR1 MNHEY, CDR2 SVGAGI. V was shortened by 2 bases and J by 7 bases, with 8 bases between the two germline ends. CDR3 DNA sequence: TGTGCCAGCAGTTACCTAGGGGGTGGCTACACCTTC. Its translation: CASSYLGGGYTF.

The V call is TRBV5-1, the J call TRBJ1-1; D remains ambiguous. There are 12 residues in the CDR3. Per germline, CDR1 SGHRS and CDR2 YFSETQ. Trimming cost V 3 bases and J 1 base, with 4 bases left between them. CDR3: CASSWGNTEAFF. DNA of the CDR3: TGCGCCAGCAGCTGGGGGAACACTGAAGCTTTCTTT.

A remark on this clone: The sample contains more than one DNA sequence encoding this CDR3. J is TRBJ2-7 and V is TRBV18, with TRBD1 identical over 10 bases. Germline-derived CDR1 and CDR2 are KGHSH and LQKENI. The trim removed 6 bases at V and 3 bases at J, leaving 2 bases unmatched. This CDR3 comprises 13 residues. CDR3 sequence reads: CASSRTGGYEQYF. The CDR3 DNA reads TGTGCCAGCTCGCGGACAGGGGGCTACGAGCAGTACTTC.

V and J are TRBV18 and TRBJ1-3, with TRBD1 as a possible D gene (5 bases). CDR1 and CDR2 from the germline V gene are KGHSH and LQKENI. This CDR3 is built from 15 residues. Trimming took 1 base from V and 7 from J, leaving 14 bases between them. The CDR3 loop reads CASSPRPEPGNTIYF. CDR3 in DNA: TGTGCCAGCTCACCACGTCCGGAACCAGGGAACACCATATATTTT.